This TCR beta chain was identified during a study of identical twins (dated by TCRdb to the mid-2010s). Study-wide context: To test whether fetal clonotypes persist, this study deep-sequenced TCR alpha and beta repertoires from monozygotic twins, from unrelated adults of various ages, and from cord blood. To rule out contamination, the twin experiments were replicated at different times with different library preparation protocols. What the work shows at the level of the full study, not this receptor alone: Fewer insertions were carried by abundant cord blood beta clonotypes; a weaker similar trend was observed in young adult naive repertoires, while no such trend was observed in memory repertoires. Invariant T cells such as MAIT and iNKT could partly confound zero-insertion analyses, though diverse VJ usage argued against this for most clonotypes. A weaker excess of twin sharing was found in beta out-of-frame sequences because the signal-to-noise ratio was lowered by fewer shared sequences. Compared with coincidental sharing between unrelated individuals, out-of-frame TCR alpha sequences shared between twins had an excess of sequences with low generation probability. In monozygotic twins, out-of-frame TCR alpha sharing was systematically underestimated by recombination models, although the models agreed with sharing between unrelated individuals. Because the same donors could not be followed over many years, conclusions were based on cross-sectional statistical analysis.

Comment on this clonotype: Its binding antigen is unknown. Within one base of it there is no much larger clone, and no base qualities were kept.

Every donor was a healthy Caucasian. The twin cohort consisted of three pairs of female monozygotic twins, all aged 18 to 29 years. RNA for TCR libraries was isolated from peripheral blood mononuclear cells. Libraries were made using 5' RACE. The sequencer listed for this sample is Illumina HiSeq 2000. Template switching introduced a universal primer binding site; the final cDNA contained a unique molecular identifier, enabling accurate counting of TCR cDNA molecules. Specific primers in the conserved constant-segment region were used to synthesize first-strand cDNA for the TCR alpha and beta chains. To control for contamination, every cDNA library carried two barcodes: a SMART-Mk sample barcode plus Illumina barcodes. TruSeq adapter sequences and Illumina sample barcodes were added in two successive PCR steps. Sequencing of the TCR alpha and beta cDNA libraries was done on the Illumina HiSeq platform using custom primers. The authors processed their data as follows. MiGEC processed the raw reads to extract unique molecular identifiers, while MiXCR was used to determine the CDR3 positions. For each individual, recombination models were inferred using an EM algorithm with the repgenHMM and IGoR tools. Shared clonotype analysis was performed with the tcR package in R, normalizing sharing by the product of cloneset sizes. To study raw recombination without the effects of thymic and clonal selection, out-of-frame nonproductive sequences were analyzed. In-frame beta chains were kept once TCRdb had trimmed the public reads at Q25 with fastp and called clones with MiXCR. Rows are unified per CDR3 protein, each entry keeping the most common DNA and genes. TCRdb, rather than the study authors, made the V and J calls. Recorded for this sample are 550,000 to 700,000 distinct CDR3 sequences; nearly 10% of them occurred a single time. Roughly 3% of the sample is in the top ten clones.

Another study also made use of these data, one on yellow fever vaccine responses in identical twins. Taken from the second paper: According to the authors, in identical twins the way T cells responded to vaccination appeared partly convergent and partly personalized. In the study, vaccine-responding T cell clones were precisely tracked in identical twins.

The receptor's source is a woman under 30 in good health. The specimen was PBMCs.

The CDR3 corresponds to CASSLVGGGNEQFF. DNA sequence: TGTGCCAGCAGTTTAGTCGGGGGGGGCAATGAGCAGTTCTTC. The V gene is TRBV27 and the J gene is TRBJ2-1, with TRBD2 identical over 8 junction bases. Germline trimming amounts to 2 bases on V and 6 bases on J, with 3 as the count of junction bases outside the gene matches. Reading the germline V gene (reference sequence) gives CDR1 MNHEY and CDR2 SMNVEV. The CDR3 covers 14 residues, taking in both the cysteine and the phenylalanine. Here the CDR3 DNA is all that survives: 42 bases in frame from base 1.